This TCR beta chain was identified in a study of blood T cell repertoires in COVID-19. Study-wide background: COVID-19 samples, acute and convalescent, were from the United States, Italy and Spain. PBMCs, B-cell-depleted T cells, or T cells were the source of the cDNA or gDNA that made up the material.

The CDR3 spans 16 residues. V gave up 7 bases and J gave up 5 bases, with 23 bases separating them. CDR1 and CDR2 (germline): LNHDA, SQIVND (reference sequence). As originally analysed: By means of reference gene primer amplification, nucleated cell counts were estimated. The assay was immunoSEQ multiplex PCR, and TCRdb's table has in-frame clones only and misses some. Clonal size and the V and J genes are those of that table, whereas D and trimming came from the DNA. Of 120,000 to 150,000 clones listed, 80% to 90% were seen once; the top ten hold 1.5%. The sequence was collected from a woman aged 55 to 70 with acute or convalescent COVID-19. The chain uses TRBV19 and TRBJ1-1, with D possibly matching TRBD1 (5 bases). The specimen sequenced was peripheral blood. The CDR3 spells CASIPTLGVGRTEAFF. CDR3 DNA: TGTGCCAGTATTCCGACCCTAGGGGTGGGTAGGACTGAAGCTTTCTTT. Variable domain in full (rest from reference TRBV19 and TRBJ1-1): DGGITQSPKYLFRKEGQNVTLSCEQNLNHDAMYWYRQDPGQGLRLIYYSQIVNDFQKGDIAEGYSVSREKKESFPLTVTSAQKNPTAFYLCASIPTLGVGRTEAFFGQGTRLTVV.